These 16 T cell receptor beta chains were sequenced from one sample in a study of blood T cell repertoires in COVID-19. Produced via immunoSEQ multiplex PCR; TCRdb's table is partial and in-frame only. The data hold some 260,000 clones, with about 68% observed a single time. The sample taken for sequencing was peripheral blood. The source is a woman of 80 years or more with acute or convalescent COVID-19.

Written as DNA, the CDR3 is TGTGCCAGCAGCTTAGCCCGTCGGGGGATGGATGAGCAGTTCTTC. It is translated as CASSLARRGMDEQFF. The chain recombines TRBV7-9 with TRBJ2-1; D may be TRBD2 (6 bases). V was trimmed by 0 bases and J by 8 bases, leaving 14 bases between them. From germline, CDR1 is SEHNR and CDR2 FQNEAQ (reference sequence). CDR3 length equals 15 residues.

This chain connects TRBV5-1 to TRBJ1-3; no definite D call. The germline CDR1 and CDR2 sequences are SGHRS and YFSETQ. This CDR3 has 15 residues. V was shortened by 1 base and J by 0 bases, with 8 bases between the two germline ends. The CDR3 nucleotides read TGCGCCAGCAGCTTGTCTGGGAGCTCTGGAAACACCATATATTTT. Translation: CASSLSGSSGNTIYF.

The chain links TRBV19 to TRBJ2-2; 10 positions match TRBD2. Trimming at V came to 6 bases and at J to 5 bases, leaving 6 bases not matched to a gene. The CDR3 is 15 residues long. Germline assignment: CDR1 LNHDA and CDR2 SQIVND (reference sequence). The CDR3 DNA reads TGTGCCAGTAGGACCACTAGCGGGACGACCGGGGAGCTGTTTTTT. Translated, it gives CASRTTSGTTGELFF. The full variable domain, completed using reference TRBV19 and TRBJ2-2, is DGGITQSPKYLFRKEGQNVTLSCEQNLNHDAMYWYRQDPGQGLRLIYYSQIVNDFQKGDIAEGYSVSREKKESFPLTVTSAQKNPTAFYLCASRTTSGTTGELFFGEGSRLTVL.

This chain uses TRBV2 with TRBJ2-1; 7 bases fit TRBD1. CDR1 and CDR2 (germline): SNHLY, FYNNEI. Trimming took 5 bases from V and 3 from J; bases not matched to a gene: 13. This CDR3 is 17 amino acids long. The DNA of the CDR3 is TGTGCCAGCAGTCCCTCATGGGACAGCTTGGGCTACAATGAGCAGTTCTTC. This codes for CASSPSWDSLGYNEQFF.

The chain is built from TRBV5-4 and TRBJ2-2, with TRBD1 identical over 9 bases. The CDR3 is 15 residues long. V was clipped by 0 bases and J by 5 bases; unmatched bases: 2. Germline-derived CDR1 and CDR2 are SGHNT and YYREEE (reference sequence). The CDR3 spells CASSLGQGGTGELFF. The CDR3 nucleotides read TGTGCCAGCAGCTTGGGACAGGGGGGAACCGGGGAGCTGTTTTTT.

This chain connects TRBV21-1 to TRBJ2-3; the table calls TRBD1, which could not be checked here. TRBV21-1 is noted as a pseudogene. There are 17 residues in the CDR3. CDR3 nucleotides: TGTGCCAGCAGCAAAGGAGGACAGGGGGCCGCATTCACCATGCAGTATTTT. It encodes CASSKGGQGAAFTMQYF.

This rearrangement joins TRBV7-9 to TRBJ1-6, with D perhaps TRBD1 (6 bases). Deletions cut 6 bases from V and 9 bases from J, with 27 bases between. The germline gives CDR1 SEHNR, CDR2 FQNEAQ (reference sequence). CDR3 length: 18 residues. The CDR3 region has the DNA TGTGCCAGCAGGCAATGGACAGCGGGGGCACGAGGGGGTTCACCCCTCCACTTT. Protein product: CASRQWTAGARGGSPLHF.

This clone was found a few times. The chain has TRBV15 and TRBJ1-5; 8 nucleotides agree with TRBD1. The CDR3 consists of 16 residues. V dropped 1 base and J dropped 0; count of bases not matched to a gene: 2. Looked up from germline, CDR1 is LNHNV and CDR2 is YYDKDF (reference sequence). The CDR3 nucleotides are TGTGCCACCAGCAGAGTCCAGGGGGCTAGCAATCAGCCCCAGCATTTT. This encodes CATSRVQGASNQPQHF. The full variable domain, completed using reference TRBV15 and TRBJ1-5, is DAMVIQNPRYQVTQFGKPVTLSCSQTLNHNVMYWYQQKSSQAPKLLFHYYDKDFNNEADTPDNFQSRRPNTSFCFLDIRSPGLGDTAMYLCATSRVQGASNQPQHFGDGTRLSIL.

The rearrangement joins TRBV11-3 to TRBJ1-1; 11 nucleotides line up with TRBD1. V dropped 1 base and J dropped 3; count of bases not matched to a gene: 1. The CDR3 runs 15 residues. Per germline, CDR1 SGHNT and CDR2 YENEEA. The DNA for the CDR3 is TGTGCCAGCAGCTTAGGGACAGGGGGCCACACTGAAGCTTTCTTT. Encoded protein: CASSLGTGGHTEAFF.

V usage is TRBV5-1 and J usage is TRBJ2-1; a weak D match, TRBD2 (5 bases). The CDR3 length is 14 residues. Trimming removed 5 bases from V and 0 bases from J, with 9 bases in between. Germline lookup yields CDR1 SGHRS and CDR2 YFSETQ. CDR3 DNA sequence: TGCGCCAGCAGTATGGGGAGCTCCTACAATGAGCAGTTCTTC. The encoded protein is CASSMGSSYNEQFF. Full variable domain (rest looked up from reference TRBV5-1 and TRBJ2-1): KAGVTQTPRYLIKTRGQQVTLSCSPISGHRSVSWYQQTPGQGLQFLFEYFSETQRNKGNFPGRFSGRQFSNSRSEMNVSTLELGDSALYLCASSMGSSYNEQFFGPGTRLTVL.

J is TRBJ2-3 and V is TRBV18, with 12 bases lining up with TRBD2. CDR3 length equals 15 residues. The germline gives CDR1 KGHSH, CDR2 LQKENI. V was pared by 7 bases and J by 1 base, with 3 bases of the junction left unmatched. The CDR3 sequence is CASCTSGGRTDTQYF. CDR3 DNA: TGTGCCAGCTGCACTAGCGGGGGGCGCACAGATACGCAGTATTTT.

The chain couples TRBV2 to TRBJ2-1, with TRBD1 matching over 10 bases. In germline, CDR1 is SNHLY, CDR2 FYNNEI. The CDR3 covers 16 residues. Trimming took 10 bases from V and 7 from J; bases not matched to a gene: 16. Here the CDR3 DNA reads TGTGCCACGGGACAGGGGATAGGTCGGTACTTGAATGAGCAGTTCTTC. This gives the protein CATGQGIGRYLNEQFF. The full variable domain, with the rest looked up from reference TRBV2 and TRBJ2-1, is EPEVTQTPSHQVTQMGQEVILRCVPISNHLYFYWYRQILGQKVEFLVSFYNNEISEKSEIFDDQFSVERPDGSNFTLKIRSTKLEDSAMYFCATGQGIGRYLNEQFFGPGTRLTVL.

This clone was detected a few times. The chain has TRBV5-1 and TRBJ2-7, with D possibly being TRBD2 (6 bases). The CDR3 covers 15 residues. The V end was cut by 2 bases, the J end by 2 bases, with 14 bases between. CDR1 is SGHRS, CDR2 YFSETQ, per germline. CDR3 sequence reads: CASSFRGGSTYEQYF. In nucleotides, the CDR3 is TGCGCCAGCAGCTTCCGTGGGGGGTCCACCTACGAGCAGTACTTC.

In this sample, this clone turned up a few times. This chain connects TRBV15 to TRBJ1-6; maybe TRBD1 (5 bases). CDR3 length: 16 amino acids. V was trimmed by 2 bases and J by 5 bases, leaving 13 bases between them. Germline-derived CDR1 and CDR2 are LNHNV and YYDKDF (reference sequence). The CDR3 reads CATSRPAQGHNSPLHF. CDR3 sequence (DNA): TGTGCCACCAGCAGACCGGCGCAGGGCCATAATTCACCCCTCCACTTT.

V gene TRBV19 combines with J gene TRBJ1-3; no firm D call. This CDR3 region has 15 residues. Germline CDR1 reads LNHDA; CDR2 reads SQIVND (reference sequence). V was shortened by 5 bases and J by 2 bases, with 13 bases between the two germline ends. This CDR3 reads CASSGAHRTGNTIYF. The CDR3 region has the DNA TGTGCCAGTAGTGGTGCGCATCGAACTGGAAACACCATATATTTT.

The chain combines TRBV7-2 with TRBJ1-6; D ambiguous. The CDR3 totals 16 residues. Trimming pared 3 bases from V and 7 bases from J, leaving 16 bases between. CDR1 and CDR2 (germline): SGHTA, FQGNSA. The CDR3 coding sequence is TGTGCCAGCAGCTTGGGAGCGGGAAAACTAAATTCACCCCTCCACTTT. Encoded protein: CASSLGAGKLNSPLHF.